A selection of T cell receptor beta chains follows, all from one sample in a study of blood T cells in healthy people across ages. TCRdb reprocessed the 5' RACE reads with MiXCR, giving one entry per CDR3 protein. There are roughly 1,500,000 distinct CDR3 sequences in the sample; around two fifths occur only once, and 7% to 9% lies in the top ten. Input material: blood. Receptors originate from a woman between 18 and 29 years old in good health. The CDR3 runs from the conserved cysteine through the conserved F or W. D genes are given only for firm matches. Not all rows give a size; the values are once, few, many and, for expanded clones, a class.

length: 15; J: TRBJ2-7; D: -; V: TRBV2; size: -; CDR3: CASSLQSGRSYEQYF; DNA: TGTGCCAGCAGCCTACAATCCGGACGGTCCTACGAGCAGTACTTC
length: 17; J: TRBJ1-2; D: -; V: TRBV25-1; size: -; CDR3: CASSGPGTGASNYGYTF; DNA: TGTGCCAGCAGTGGCCCCGGGACGGGGGCCTCTAACTATGGCTACACCTTC
length: 14; J: TRBJ2-1; D: -; V: TRBV10-3; size: few; CDR3: CAISDDGPTNEQFF; DNA: TGTGCCATCAGTGATGACGGACCGACCAATGAGCAGTTCTTC
length: 15; J: TRBJ1-5; D: -; V: TRBV20-1; size: -; CDR3: CSARDRPASNQPQHF; DNA: TGCAGTGCTAGAGATCGGCCAGCTAGCAATCAGCCCCAGCATTTT
length: 15; J: TRBJ2-7; D: TRBD2; V: TRBV27; size: few; CDR3: CASSSPASGRYEQYF; DNA: TGTGCCAGCAGTTCCCCCGCTAGCGGGAGGTACGAGCAGTACTTC
length: 13; J: TRBJ2-3; D: -; V: TRBV10-1; size: few; CDR3: CASSNNPRDTQYF; DNA: TGCGCCAGCAGTAACAACCCTAGAGATACGCAGTATTTT
length: 13; J: TRBJ2-5; D: -; V: TRBV6-6; size: few; CDR3: CASLPASGKTQYF; DNA: TGTGCCAGTCTACCTGCGTCCGGGAAGACCCAGTACTTC
length: 14; J: TRBJ2-5; D: -; V: TRBV12-3/TRBV12-4; size: few; CDR3: CASSLVGRDWTQYF; DNA: TGTGCCAGCAGTTTAGTAGGGCGGGATTGGACCCAGTACTTC
length: 14; J: TRBJ1-1; D: TRBD1; V: TRBV20-1; size: -; CDR3: CSARRGQMNTEAFF; DNA: TGCAGTGCTAGGAGGGGGCAAATGAACACTGAAGCTTTCTTT
length: 17; J: TRBJ2-4; D: -; V: TRBV4-1; size: -; CDR3: CASSQPTSRRAKNIQYF; DNA: TGCGCCAGCAGCCAACCTACCAGCAGGAGGGCCAAAAACATTCAGTACTTC
length: 15; J: TRBJ1-4; D: -; V: TRBV25-1; size: -; CDR3: CASSESGIGNEKLFF; DNA: TGTGCCAGCAGTGAATCCGGGATAGGGAATGAAAAACTGTTTTTT
length: 15; J: TRBJ2-7; D: TRBD2; V: TRBV27; size: -; CDR3: CASSPTSGGRNEQYF; DNA: TGTGCCAGCAGTCCCACTAGCGGGGGACGGAATGAGCAGTACTTC
length: 14; J: TRBJ2-2; D: TRBD2; V: TRBV12-3/TRBV12-4; size: -; CDR3: CASSLREGPGELFF; DNA: TGTGCCAGCAGTTTGCGGGAGGGCCCCGGGGAGCTGTTTTTT
length: 13; J: TRBJ2-5; D: -; V: TRBV7-9; size: -; CDR3: CASSWGGDNEQYF; DNA: TGTGCCAGCAGCTGGGGAGGAGACAATGAGCAGTACTTC
length: 17; J: TRBJ1-1; D: TRBD1; V: TRBV14; size: -; CDR3: CASSARTGATVNTEAFF; DNA: TGTGCCAGCAGCGCCCGGACAGGGGCGACCGTGAACACTGAAGCTTTCTTT
length: 11; J: TRBJ2-7; D: -; V: TRBV11-2; size: few; CDR3: CASSLDTDEYF; DNA: TGTGCCAGCAGCTTAGATACAGATGAGTACTTC
length: 15; J: TRBJ2-7; D: TRBD1; V: TRBV9; size: few; CDR3: CASSVSTGGSYEQYF; DNA: TGTGCCAGCAGCGTATCCACAGGGGGAAGCTACGAGCAGTACTTC